This T cell receptor (beta chain) was obtained from a study of shared clonotypes between healthy human individuals. Study context: The composition of the donors was a couple of women and a few men aged 18 to 49. Study results and limitations: Clonotype sharing among the donors was expected to vary with sequencing depth.

Selected positively for CCR7 and CD45RO-negative, naive CD8 cells excluded terminally differentiated effector memory CD45RA+ cells. V trimming: 6 bases; J trimming: 2 bases; junction bases outside the gene matches: 10. Looked up from germline, CDR1 is MNHEY and CDR2 is SMNVEV (reference sequence). The CDR3 has 15 residues. Turning to this clone: No antigen is known for it.

Data came from immunoSEQ multiplex PCR; TCRdb stores just in-frame clones and leaves some out. The sample carries under 2,000,000 clones, about 95% recorded once. V gene TRBV27 combines with J gene TRBJ2-7; 7 bases map to TRBD1. The material sequenced was naive CD8+ T cells sorted from blood. The TCR comes from a man aged 18 to 35 in good health. CDR3 region: CASSLRGQPTYEQYF. For the CDR3, the DNA is TGTGCCAGCAGCCTAAGGGGACAGCCAACCTACGAGCAGTACTTC.